These 20 T cell receptor beta chains were all obtained from the same sample, sequenced in a study of beta chain features in type 1 diabetes. Broader study findings: Within each of all four CD4+ subsets, Type 1 diabetes patients had TCRB CDR3s that were moderately but significantly shorter.

What was sequenced were expressed TCRB transcripts, since all of the isolated RNA had been reverse transcribed. The repertoire was sequenced with immunoSEQ multiplex PCR; TCRdb's copy has only in-frame clones and lacks some. The sample consists of 250,000 to 300,000 clones, 14% of them appearing once. These TCRs are of unknown antigen specificity. Sequenced input: naive CD4+ T cells from blood. The receptors originated from a man aged 30 to 39 with type 1 diabetes.

This clone was counted between two and nine times. J is TRBJ2-6 and V is TRBV5-1; D ambiguous. The V end was cut by 3 bases, the J end by 0 bases, with 7 bases between. CDR1 SGHRS and CDR2 YFSETQ come from the germline V gene. The CDR3 is made up of 15 amino acids. Here the CDR3 DNA reads TGCGCCAGCAGCTCAGATGTCTCTGGGGCCAACGTCCTGACTTTC. Its translation is CASSSDVSGANVLTF.

Only a few counts were recorded for this clone. The chain joins TRBV2 to TRBJ2-6; D might be TRBD1 (6 bases). The CDR3 runs 14 residues. The germline gives CDR1 SNHLY, CDR2 FYNNEI. V lost 3 bases and J lost 4, with 7 bases in between. CDR3 coding DNA: TGTGCCAGCAGTGATCAGGGGGGGGCCAACGTCCTGACTTTC. Translated, it gives CASSDQGGANVLTF.

The chain combines TRBV18 with TRBJ2-2; D is uncertain. The CDR3 consists of 15 residues. Germline V lookup: CDR1 KGHSH, CDR2 LQKENI. The V end lost 2 bases, the J end lost 1 base, and 8 bases lay between the germline ends. This CDR3 is CASSPFTENTGELFF. As DNA, the CDR3 is TGTGCCAGCTCACCATTCACAGAGAACACCGGGGAGCTGTTTTTT.

This clone turned up a few times. The rearrangement joins TRBV28 to TRBJ1-1, with D possibly matching TRBD1 (6 bases). From germline, CDR1 is MDHEN and CDR2 SYDVKM. Trimming shortened V by 1 base and J by 3 bases, and 30 bases separated the two germline ends. This CDR3 spans 21 amino acids. The CDR3 bases are TGTGCCAGCAGTTTATCTCCCTTTGGCTGGGGGCGGTCAGGTCGGGACACTGAAGCTTTCTTT. It encodes CASSLSPFGWGRSGRDTEAFF.

A few counts support this clone. Here the CDR3 DNA reads TGTGCCAGCACAATCGGGATCAACTATGGCTACACCTTC. It codes for CASTIGINYGYTF. This chain uses TRBV28 with TRBJ1-2; D uncertain. CDR1 is MDHEN, CDR2 SYDVKM, per germline. The CDR3 is 13 amino acids. The germline V and J ends were trimmed by 7 bases and 2 bases, with 11 bases remaining between them.

This clone was seen only a few times. The rearrangement uses TRBV13 and TRBJ1-4; TRBD1 matches 7 bases. This CDR3 spans 14 amino acids. V dropped 5 bases and J dropped 6; count of bases not matched to a gene: 6. CDR1 PRHDT and CDR2 FYEKMQ come from the germline V gene (reference sequence). CDR3 coding DNA: TGTGCCAGCAGCCCCAGGGGGATAGATGAAAAACTGTTTTTT. This translates into CASSPRGIDEKLFF.

The V and J genes are TRBV19 and TRBJ1-1; D perhaps matches TRBD1 (5 bases). Trimming took 6 bases from V and 1 from J, leaving 12 bases between them. Germline loops: CDR1 LNHDA, CDR2 SQIVND (reference sequence). The CDR3 consists of 14 residues. The CDR3 loop reads CASSFQGANTEAFF. The CDR3 DNA reads as TGTGCCAGTAGCTTTCAAGGGGCGAACACTGAAGCTTTCTTT.

The chain employs TRBV4-3 and TRBJ2-5; the D gene is possibly TRBD1 (6 bases). V was shortened by 0 bases and J by 4 bases, with 18 bases between the two germline ends. CDR3 length equals 17 residues. Germline V gives CDR1 LGHNA, CDR2 YSLEER. The DNA of the CDR3 is TGCGCCAGCAGCCAAGAACTCCTCACAGGGATGGGAGAGACCCAGTACTTC. Translated: CASSQELLTGMGETQYF.

In its sample, this clone was seen a few times. The same CDR3 can be traced to other DNA sequences in this sample. The CDR3 DNA reads TGTGCCAGCAGTCTCGGACAGGCCAACTATGGCTACACCTTC. Translation gives CASSLGQANYGYTF. The gene calls are TRBV7-2 and TRBJ1-2; 7 bases map to TRBD1. V dropped 6 bases and J dropped 2; count of bases not matched to a gene: 6. The CDR3 extends over 14 amino acids. CDR1 and CDR2 from the germline V gene are SGHTA and FQGNSA.

This chain joins TRBV5-6 and TRBJ2-7, with unresolved D. CDR1 and CDR2 from the germline V gene are SGHDT and YYEEEE. The CDR3 consists of 11 residues. Trimming removed 2 bases from V and 6 bases from J, with 6 bases in between. CDR3 sequence: CASSLSLEQYF. The CDR3 DNA follows: TGTGCCAGCAGCTTAAGCCTCGAGCAGTACTTC.

This clone has just a few counts. The rearrangement uses TRBV4-3 and TRBJ2-1; D call uncertain. V was cut by 8 bases and J by 0 bases, with 17 bases left in between. Per germline, CDR1 LGHNA and CDR2 YSLEER. The CDR3 length is 16 residues. The DNA of the CDR3 is TGCGCCAGCGGCATAATACAGCCGAGCTCCTACAATGAGCAGTTCTTC. Translation gives CASGIIQPSSYNEQFF.

This clone was detected only a few times. The chain employs TRBV7-9 and TRBJ2-1, with a weak D call TRBD2 (6 bases). Germline CDR1 is SEHNR and CDR2 is FQNEAQ (reference sequence). The V end lost 3 bases, the J end lost 6 bases, and 9 bases lay between the germline ends. The CDR3 loop spans 13 amino acids. This CDR3 reads CASSFAGPNEQFF. In nucleotides, the CDR3 is TGTGCCAGCAGCTTCGCGGGGCCCAATGAGCAGTTCTTC.

This clone turned up a few times. In the same sample, other DNA sequences code for this CDR3. The chain couples TRBV20-1 to TRBJ1-1; D uncertain. There are 11 residues in the CDR3. V gave up 5 bases and J gave up 1 base, with 5 bases separating them. From germline, CDR1 is DFQATT and CDR2 SNEGSKA (reference sequence). CDR3 sequence: CSAAGNTEAFF. DNA of the CDR3: TGCAGTGCTGCAGGGAACACTGAAGCTTTCTTT.

The chain links TRBV6-1 to TRBJ2-1; TRBD2 agrees at 7 bases. The trim removed 8 bases at V and 7 bases at J, leaving 14 bases unmatched. Germline CDR1 MNHNS, CDR2 SASEGT. CDR3 length: 15 residues. The CDR3 here is CASEYGREFGNEQFF. Written as DNA, the CDR3 is TGTGCCAGCGAATATGGGCGGGAGTTCGGGAATGAGCAGTTCTTC.

This rearrangement joins TRBV9 to TRBJ2-5; maybe TRBD2 (5 bases). The germline CDR1 and CDR2 sequences are SGDLS and YYNGEE. The CDR3 loop spans 14 amino acids. Trimming stripped 0 bases from V and 5 bases from J, with 11 bases between. CDR3 sequence reads: CASSVEDYPETQYF. The CDR3 nucleotides are TGTGCCAGCAGCGTAGAAGACTATCCCGAGACCCAGTACTTC.

The chain has TRBV9 and TRBJ2-7, with a tentative D call TRBD1 (5 bases). Trimming took 4 bases from V and 0 from J, leaving 8 bases between them. The CDR3 sequence is 13 residues long. Germline CDR1 and CDR2: SGDLS and YYNGEE. The CDR3 spells CASSRQSSYEQYF. The CDR3 nucleotides are TGTGCCAGCAGCAGACAGAGCTCCTACGAGCAGTACTTC.

Only a few counts were recorded for this clone. The chain uses TRBV5-1 and TRBJ1-1, with D unclear. The CDR3 is 13 residues long. V was pared by 7 bases and J by 3 bases, with 13 bases between. In germline, CDR1 is SGHRS, CDR2 YFSETQ. This CDR3 is CASGGRDYTEAFF. DNA for the CDR3: TGCGCCAGCGGCGGCAGAGACTACACTGAAGCTTTCTTT.

Here the CDR3 reads CASISGTGVSYEQYF. The CDR3 coding sequence is TGTGCCAGTATTTCCGGGACAGGCGTTTCCTACGAGCAGTACTTC. The V call is TRBV28, the J call TRBJ2-7, with 8 bases identical to TRBD1. V shed 9 bases and J 1 base; nucleotides not matched to a gene: 11. CDR1 MDHEN and CDR2 SYDVKM come from the germline V gene. This CDR3 is built from 15 residues.

The chain is built from TRBV7-3 and TRBJ2-1; no clear D. CDR3 length: 16 amino acids. The germline gives CDR1 SGHTA, CDR2 FQGTGA. Between the trimmed V and J ends, which lost 1 base and 2 bases, there was a span of 12 bases. The CDR3 loop reads CASSLRSSRAYNEQFF. CDR3 DNA: TGTGCCAGCAGCTTAAGGAGTTCTCGTGCCTACAATGAGCAGTTCTTC.

This clone was detected a few times. V and J are TRBV9 and TRBJ1-1, with D unresolved. Deletions cut 0 bases from V and 5 bases from J, with 20 bases between. The CDR3 has 17 amino acids. In germline, CDR1 is SGDLS, CDR2 YYNGEE. The DNA of the CDR3 is TGTGCCAGCAGCGTAGTAGCGGGGAACGGGGTCCATACTGAAGCTTTCTTT. This sequence encodes CASSVVAGNGVHTEAFF.